This T cell receptor beta chain was identified in a study of shared clonotypes between healthy human individuals. The data were produced by immunoSEQ multiplex PCR, yet TCRdb's version contains in-frame clones alone and is incomplete. This table holds some 2,100,000 clones, under 95% found once. This clone was counted a single time. With 2 bases removed from V and 5 bases from J, the gap between germline ends came to 6 bases. The CDR3 contains 11 residues. Per germline, CDR1 GTSNPN and CDR2 SVGIG (reference sequence). Naivety among CD8 cells was defined by CD45RO negativity and positive CCR7 selection, thereby excluding terminally differentiated effector memory CD45RA+ cells.

The receptor's source is a man aged 18 to 35 in good health. Some clones in this sample may be carry-over from other donors' samples. The chain employs TRBV30 and TRBJ1-2; D gene unclear. The specimen was naive CD8+ T cells from PBMCs. The CDR3 loop is CAWSPSYGYTF. CDR3 sequence (DNA): TGTGCCTGGAGTCCCTCATATGGCTACACCTTC.